The clone carrying this T cell receptor beta chain has more than one count but fewer than ten. Its antigen is not identified. TCRdb processed the 5' RACE reads anew with MiXCR; each CDR3 protein has one entry. The data contain some 290,000 distinct CDR3 sequences, 15% to 20% of them singletons. The data were obtained in a study of CD8 T cells in ankylosing spondylitis. Study findings and constraints: From matched ankylosing spondylitis synovial fluid, disease-linked clones were reportedly recovered at significantly enriched levels. The study identified a TCR beta motif of several highly homologous variants that appeared characteristic of ankylosing spondylitis blood.

Sequencing was done on a sample of blood, either unsorted or a sorted T cell fraction (not recorded which). The source of this sequence is a male donor with ankylosing spondylitis or in good health (not recorded which).

The CDR3 reads CASRGPGQGLETQYF. The CDR3 DNA reads TGTGCCAGCAGAGGGCCGGGACAGGGGCTAGAGACCCAGTACTTC. The chain employs TRBV27 and TRBJ2-5; 10 bases are shared with TRBD1. V shed 6 bases, J shed 4 bases, and the junction held 8 bases outside the gene matches. The CDR3 is 15 amino acids. The germline V gene encodes CDR1 MNHEY and CDR2 SMNVEV (reference sequence).